Below are 7 T cell receptor beta chains sequenced from a single sample in a study of blood T cells in healthy people across ages. Next came a second PCR, run for about 7 to 12 cycles, which used a sample-barcoded 5' primer along with a J-beta primer mix. One entry per CDR3 protein results from TCRdb running MiXCR on the 5' RACE reads. Of about 1,800,000 distinct CDR3 sequences in the sample, 28% were seen once. What was sequenced was blood. The receptors were sampled from a woman in her twenties or thirties in good health.

This clonotype came up many times. This chain uses TRBV6-2 or TRBV6-3 with TRBJ2-6; TRBD1 is a possible D gene (5 bases). Germline V gene lookup returns CDR1 MNHEY and CDR2 SVGEGT. CDR3 length: 17 amino acids. The ends were cut back, 2 bases at V and 0 bases at J, with 11 bases in the middle. CDR3 amino acids: CASSYHRSSSGANVLTF. The CDR3 nucleotides are TGTGCCAGCAGTTACCACAGGTCGAGCTCTGGGGCCAACGTCCTGACTTTC.

This clonotype turned up a few times. The chain combines TRBV29-1 with TRBJ1-2; D is perhaps TRBD1 (6 bases). Trimming took off 2 bases at V and 2 bases at J, with 12 bases between the two ends. Germline lookup yields CDR1 SQVTM and CDR2 ANQGSEA. The CDR3 contains 14 residues. This CDR3 reads CSVESRGANYGYTF. In DNA, the CDR3 is TGCAGCGTTGAATCAAGGGGGGCGAACTATGGCTACACCTTC.

The J gene is TRBJ2-1, the V gene TRBV20-1; possibly TRBD1 for D (5 bases). The CDR3 totals 16 residues. Germline V lookup: CDR1 DFQATT, CDR2 SNEGSKA (reference sequence). Trimming cost V 1 base and J 1 base, with 14 bases left between them. The CDR3 DNA is TGCAGTGCTAGAGCAGGGTCAGGGTGGTCCTACAATGAGCAGTTCTTC. Residues: CSARAGSGWSYNEQFF.

This clonotype was seen ten or more times. The rearrangement uses TRBV7-9 and TRBJ2-1; 8 nucleotides line up with TRBD1. The V gene end was trimmed by 4 bases and the J gene end by 6 bases; junction bases not matched to a gene: 5. Germline lookup yields CDR1 SEHNR and CDR2 FQNEAQ (reference sequence). CDR3 length equals 14 residues. Here the CDR3 reads CASSYGDRGNEQFF. DNA for the CDR3: TGTGCCAGCAGCTACGGCGACAGGGGCAATGAGCAGTTCTTC.

This clonotype was found a few times. V and J are TRBV2 and TRBJ2-5; 15 bases fit TRBD2. V gave up 6 bases and J gave up 2 bases; unmatched junction bases: 10. There are 18 residues in the CDR3. CDR1 is SNHLY, CDR2 FYNNEI, per germline. The CDR3 DNA reads as TGTGCCAGCAGCTTTGGGACTAGCGGGAGGCGAGATCAAGAGACCCAGTACTTC. This sequence encodes CASSFGTSGRRDQETQYF.

As for this clonotype: Here the CDR3 omits its conserved ending phenylalanine or tryptophan, so a read error is the likely source. The chain joins TRBV20-1 to TRBJ1-2; no definite D call. CDR1 and CDR2 (germline): DFQATT, SNEGSKA (reference sequence). The CDR3 contains 13 residues. Trimming took 6 bases from V and 2 from J, leaving 13 bases between them. DNA for the CDR3: TGCAGTGCCTTCATCCGGGGAAACTATGGCTACACCGTC. This encodes CSAFIRGNYGYTV.

The rearrangement uses TRBV18 and TRBJ2-3; 8 bases are shared with TRBD1. The CDR3 loop spans 17 amino acids. V lost 5 bases to trimming and J lost 5 bases; unmatched junction nucleotides: 15. Germline-derived CDR1 and CDR2 are KGHSH and LQKENI. As DNA, the CDR3 is TGTGCCAGCTCAGGAACAGACAGGGGTTCCATCAGAGATACGCAGTATTTT. Amino acid sequence: CASSGTDRGSIRDTQYF.